These 24 T cell receptor beta chains were sequenced from one sample in a study of beta chain bispecific antibodies for T cell cancers. MiXCR, applied by TCRdb to the 5' RACE reads, yields one record per CDR3 protein. Among about 18,000 distinct CDR3 sequences, 2.1% were seen once, and the ten largest hold less than 9%. The antigens these receptors bind are not known. T cells were expanded from blood mononuclear cells for three to four days with anti-CD3 OKT3 or CD3/CD28 beads. Study-level findings and limits: In these mixed samples, most targeted TRBV reads derived from the leukemia cell line.

Sequencing was performed on healthy donor T cells cultured with leukemia cells. These receptors were obtained from a human donor in good health. Some clones in this sample may be carry-over from other donors' samples.

This clonotype was observed at least ten times. The V and J genes are TRBV11-2 and TRBJ2-7, with D possibly matching TRBD1 (5 bases). The CDR3 runs to 14 residues. V was clipped by 1 base and J by 0 bases, with 7 bases between them. CDR1 and CDR2 (germline): SGHAT, FQNNGV. The CDR3 DNA sequence: TGTGCCAGCAGCTTAGTCAGGGCCTCCTACGAGCAGTACTTC. Translation: CASSLVRASYEQYF.

In this sample, this clonotype turned up many times. The chain joins TRBV29-1 to TRBJ2-7; D perhaps matches TRBD1 (5 bases). The CDR3 consists of 12 residues. The V end was cut by 3 bases, the J end by 0 bases, with 6 bases between. Germline V gene lookup returns CDR1 SQVTM and CDR2 ANQGSEA. The CDR3 region has the DNA TGCAGCGTTGATACAGGCTCCTACGAGCAGTACTTC. Residues: CSVDTGSYEQYF.

This chain links TRBV7-2 with TRBJ2-3; either TRBD1 or TRBD2 may supply D (6 bases each). CDR1 is SGHTA and CDR2 is FQGNSA in the germline V gene. Trimming removed 11 bases from V and 1 base from J, with 16 bases in between. The CDR3 is made up of 14 amino acids. The CDR3 nucleotides read TGTGCCGCTCAATTGAGGGGGGGCACAGATACGCAGTATTTT. Protein sequence: CAAQLRGGTDTQYF.

This clonotype was seen repeatedly, ten times or more. The chain carries TRBV7-2 and TRBJ1-2; D is unclear. Germline assignment: CDR1 SGHTA and CDR2 FQGNSA. V was shortened by 9 bases and J by 2 bases, with 13 bases between the two germline ends. This CDR3 comprises 13 residues. The CDR3 spells CASTALTNYGYTF. The CDR3 nucleotides are TGTGCCAGTACAGCGCTAACCAACTATGGCTACACCTTC.

The sample holds many counts of this clonotype. The chain recombines TRBV10-2 with TRBJ2-7, with no clear D. Germline V CDR1 and CDR2: WSHSY, SAAADI. The CDR3 extends over 14 amino acids. The V and J ends lost 3 bases and 2 bases respectively, with 11 bases between them. CDR3 DNA: TGCGCCAGCAGTGAAAGTCAATTAGCCTACGAGCAGTACTTC. It codes for CASSESQLAYEQYF.

This clonotype was seen many times. The junction departs from germline at one end; a sequencing error may be responsible. This chain connects TRBV12-3 or TRBV12-4 to TRBJ2-1, with D perhaps TRBD1 (6 bases). CDR3 length equals 12 residues. The CDR3 is CASSLGDKEQFF. The DNA of the CDR3 is TGTGCCAGCAGTTTAGGGGACAAAGAGCAGTTCTTC.

This clonotype was seen ten or more times. This sequence joins TRBV20-1 and TRBJ2-5; D possibly uses TRBD1 or TRBD2 (5 bases each). CDR1 is DFQATT, CDR2 SNEGSKA, per germline (reference sequence). Deletions cut 5 bases from V and 4 bases from J, with 8 bases between. CDR3 length: 11 residues. The CDR3 DNA is TGCAGTGCTTTTGGGGGAGAGACCCAGTACTTC. It encodes CSAFGGETQYF.

This clonotype is medium-sized within its sample. The rearrangement uses TRBV20-1 and TRBJ2-7; TRBD2 matches at 10 bases. The CDR3 is 14 residues long. The germline gives CDR1 DFQATT, CDR2 SNEGSKA (reference sequence). V lost 6 bases and J lost 1; bases outside the gene matches: 6. The CDR3 bases are TGCAGTGCCCACCCTAGCGGGGGTTCCTACGAGCAGTACTTC. Its translation is CSAHPSGGSYEQYF.

This clonotype was detected many times. This chain links TRBV20-1 with TRBJ2-3; TRBD2 agrees at 9 bases. Germline lookup yields CDR1 DFQATT and CDR2 SNEGSKA (reference sequence). Trimming at V came to 5 bases and at J to 2 bases, leaving 5 bases not matched to a gene. There are 14 residues in the CDR3. CDR3 amino acids: CSALLAGTTDTQYF. In DNA form, the CDR3 reads TGCAGTGCTCTGCTAGCGGGGACCACAGATACGCAGTATTTT.

In the case of this clonotype: This sequence may be a read error, since a much larger clone differs from it by one base. The J gene is TRBJ1-2, the V gene TRBV4-1; D might be TRBD1 (5 bases). Germline CDR1 reads MGHRA; CDR2 reads YSYEKL. The V end was cut by 0 bases, the J end by 6 bases, with 14 bases between. The CDR3 covers 15 residues. CDR3 coding DNA: TGCGCCAGCAGCCAAGAGGGCAGGGCGAGGCATGGCTACACCTTC. As protein: CASSQEGRARHGYTF.

This clonotype occurred many times. This chain links TRBV4-1 with TRBJ1-1, with unresolved D. This CDR3 has 13 residues. Germline V gene sequence: CDR1 MGHRA, CDR2 YSYEKL. Trimming removed 8 bases at V and 2 bases at J, with 12 bases between. CDR3 residues: CASRRTENTEAFF. The CDR3 region has the DNA TGCGCCAGCCGTAGGACGGAAAACACTGAAGCTTTCTTT.

This clonotype was found many times. The CDR3 spells CATEDEPRYNEQFF. In DNA, the CDR3 is TGTGCCACAGAGGACGAACCCAGATACAATGAGCAGTTCTTC. The V gene is TRBV11-2, the J gene TRBJ2-1; D call uncertain. The CDR3 sequence is 14 residues long. Germline lookup yields CDR1 SGHAT and CDR2 FQNNGV. Trimming pared 10 bases from V and 4 bases from J, leaving 17 bases between.

This clonotype was found many times. The rearrangement joins TRBV6-5 to TRBJ1-1, with TRBD1 as a possible D gene (5 bases). The CDR3 covers 13 residues. The germline V gene has CDR1 MNHEY and CDR2 SVGAGI. Trimming shortened V by 6 bases and J by 5 bases, and 13 bases separated the two germline ends. CDR3 sequence: CASSSGSRTEAFF. The DNA for the CDR3 is TGTGCCAGCAGCTCAGGGAGTCGAACTGAAGCTTTCTTT.

By share, this clonotype counts as medium-sized. The CDR3: CASSYSGLVGTGELFF. The CDR3 nucleotides read TGTGCCAGCAGTTACTCGGGACTAGTCGGGACCGGGGAGCTGTTTTTT. The genes are TRBV6-5 and TRBJ2-2; TRBD2 matches 8 bases. With V trimmed by 0 bases and J by 5 bases, 5 bases remained unmatched. The CDR3 is 16 residues long. CDR1 is MNHEY, CDR2 SVGAGI, per germline.

This clonotype was seen at least ten times. The rearrangement uses TRBV9 and TRBJ2-3; 9 nucleotides align to TRBD2. The CDR3 length is 16 residues. Germline V gene data show CDR1 as SGDLS and CDR2 as YYNGEE. With 0 bases clipped from V and 4 bases from J, the junction kept 6 bases outside the gene matches. CDR3 sequence reads: CASSVEGLAGPDTQYF. The CDR3 nucleotides are TGTGCCAGCAGCGTAGAGGGTCTAGCGGGGCCAGATACGCAGTATTTT.

This clonotype was detected a few times. This chain joins TRBV5-4 and TRBJ2-7; D remains ambiguous. The germline CDR1 and CDR2 sequences are SGHNT and YYREEE (reference sequence). Trimming removed 0 bases at V and 1 base at J, with 11 bases between. The CDR3 spans 15 residues. CDR3 bases: TGTGCCAGCAGCTTGGAAGGCCCCGGGTCCTACGAGCAGTACTTC. Translating gives CASSLEGPGSYEQYF.

This clonotype has at least ten counts. The chain combines TRBV6-5 with TRBJ2-5; D is undetermined. The V end lost 0 bases, the J end lost 5 bases, and 13 bases lay between the germline ends. The CDR3 covers 15 residues. CDR1 is MNHEY, CDR2 SVGAGI, per germline. CDR3 sequence reads: CASSYSKVSGETQYF. The CDR3 DNA is TGTGCCAGCAGTTACTCGAAAGTCTCTGGGGAGACCCAGTACTTC.

This clonotype was detected ten times or more. This chain joins TRBV6-5 and TRBJ1-1; D uncertain. The CDR3 totals 13 residues. With 5 bases removed from V and 1 base from J, the gap between germline ends came to 8 bases. Germline assignment: CDR1 MNHEY and CDR2 SVGAGI. The DNA of the CDR3 is TGTGCCAGCAGTCCCGGAGGGAACACTGAAGCTTTCTTT. It encodes CASSPGGNTEAFF.

This clonotype was seen repeatedly, ten times or more. J is TRBJ2-7 and V is TRBV6-5; 7 bases line up with TRBD1. From germline, CDR1 is MNHEY and CDR2 SVGAGI. This CDR3 region has 16 residues. Trimming cost V 5 bases and J 8 bases; bases outside gene matches: 18. CDR3 in DNA: TGTGCCAGCAGTCAAAGGGTCGGGACAGCCGATAGAAAGCAGTACTTC. Residues: CASSQRVGTADRKQYF.

This clonotype is categorized as medium-sized. V and J are TRBV11-2 and TRBJ2-7; possibly TRBD1 for D (5 bases). The CDR3 totals 14 residues. Germline V gives CDR1 SGHAT, CDR2 FQNNGV. The V end lost 6 bases, the J end lost 6 bases, and 18 bases lay between the germline ends. CDR3 protein: CASSDSGRWPEQYF. The CDR3 DNA is TGTGCCAGCAGTGATTCAGGGCGTTGGCCCGAGCAGTACTTC.

This clonotype has ten or more counts. The V gene is TRBV7-3, the J gene TRBJ2-5; TRBD2 is a possible D gene (5 bases). CDR1 SGHTA and CDR2 FQGTGA come from the germline V gene. The CDR3 is 15 residues long. V shed 0 bases and J shed 2 bases, with 10 bases lying between them. The DNA of the CDR3 is TGTGCCAGCAGCTTAACCGGGGAACTACAAGAGACCCAGTACTTC. Residues: CASSLTGELQETQYF.

This clonotype came up many times. The chain is built from TRBV20-1 and TRBJ1-1; 9 positions match TRBD1. The CDR3 totals 14 residues. Per the germline V gene, CDR1 is DFQATT and CDR2 is SNEGSKA (reference sequence). The V segment lost 1 base and the J segment 6 bases; nucleotides outside the gene matches: 6. The CDR3 sequence is CSARGPGQGSEAFF. Here the CDR3 DNA reads TGCAGTGCTAGAGGTCCGGGACAGGGCTCTGAAGCTTTCTTT.

This clonotype was counted at least ten times. The J gene is TRBJ1-2, the V gene TRBV20-1; TRBD1 agrees at 7 bases. CDR3 length: 11 amino acids. Germline CDR1 and CDR2: DFQATT and SNEGSKA (reference sequence). Trimming at V came to 1 base and at J to 7 bases, leaving 0 bases not matched to a gene. CDR3 DNA: TGCAGTGCTAGAGGGACAGGTGGCTACACCTTC. It codes for CSARGTGGYTF.

This clonotype was counted many times. The V gene is TRBV3-1, the J gene TRBJ2-3, with 12 nucleotides matching TRBD1. Losses at the gene ends were 0 bases for V and 4 bases for J; bases not matched to a gene: 8. Germline CDR1 reads LGHDT; CDR2 reads YNNKEL (reference sequence). This CDR3 is built from 18 residues. This CDR3 is CASSQDHWGQGASDTQYF. The CDR3 DNA follows: TGTGCCAGCAGCCAAGATCACTGGGGACAGGGGGCGTCAGATACGCAGTATTTT.